These T cell receptor beta chains were read from a single sample in a study of cytomegalovirus exposure and HLA in healthy donors. The method was immunoSEQ multiplex PCR; TCRdb's version includes in-frame clones alone and lacks a portion of them. The top ten clones hold 2% to 2.5% of a sample with about 98,000 clones, roughly 70% of them seen once. The sample consisted of PBMCs. All receptors derive from a man in his forties or fifties in good health and CMV-seronegative. CDR3s include the opening cysteine and the closing phenylalanine or tryptophan. A D gene is named only where the DNA matches it firmly. Clone size is stated in some rows and not others, as once, few, many or a class when expanded.

d_gene	v_gene	j_gene	abundance	CDR3aa	CDR3nt
TRBD1	TRBV28	TRBJ1-5	few	CASSRTGRQPQHF	TGTGCCAGCAGTAGGACAGGAAGGCAGCCCCAGCATTTT
TRBD1	TRBV7-6	TRBJ2-7	-	CASSPTGQTYEQYF	TGTGCCAGCAGCCCAACGGGACAGACCTACGAGCAGTACTTC
-	TRBV7-9	TRBJ2-7	-	CASSLLDTAYEQYF	TGTGCCAGCAGCTTATTAGATACGGCCTACGAGCAGTACTTC
TRBD1	TRBV5-1	TRBJ2-3	-	CASSPTGGRTDMQYF	TGCGCCAGCAGCCCGACAGGGGGCCGGACAGATATGCAGTATTTT
TRBD2	TRBV28	TRBJ2-3	-	CASSLGVLAAADTQYF	TGTGCCAGCAGTTTAGGGGTGCTAGCGGCCGCGGATACGCAGTATTTT
TRBD1	TRBV18	TRBJ1-1	-	CASSPPTGLVTEAFF	TGTGCCAGCTCACCACCGACAGGGTTGGTCACTGAAGCTTTCTTT
TRBD1	TRBV18	TRBJ2-2	few	CASSMRTGRSTGELFF	TGTGCCAGCTCAATGCGGACAGGGAGGAGCACCGGGGAGCTGTTTTTT
-	TRBV10-3	TRBJ2-7	-	CAISPGTTYEQYF	TGTGCCATCAGCCCGGGAACCACCTACGAGCAGTACTTC
TRBD1	TRBV10-3	TRBJ2-5	-	CAIRNTGGWGETQYF	TGTGCCATCAGGAACACAGGGGGCTGGGGAGAGACCCAGTACTTC
-	TRBV6-1	TRBJ2-3	few	CASSDWPTTRTDTQYF	TGTGCCAGCAGTGATTGGCCGACTACCCGCACAGATACGCAGTATTTT
-	TRBV9	TRBJ2-7	-	CASSEGQSSYEQYF	TGTGCCAGCAGCGAGGGACAAAGCTCCTACGAGCAGTACTTC
-	TRBV25-1	TRBJ1-2	-	CASSGTAYGYTF	TGTGCCAGCAGTGGGACAGCATATGGCTACACCTTC
TRBD2	TRBV29-1	TRBJ2-2	-	CSVGGPVGGTGELFF	TGCAGCGTTGGTGGGCCGGTCGGGGGGACCGGGGAGCTGTTTTTT
-	TRBV5-5	TRBJ2-3	-	CASNPRGLTDTQYF	TGTGCCAGCAACCCACGCGGGCTCACAGATACGCAGTATTTT
-	TRBV5-1	TRBJ2-7	-	CASSWISGGFYEQYF	TGCGCCAGCAGCTGGATCTCTGGCGGTTTCTACGAGCAGTACTTC
-	TRBV27	TRBJ1-1	-	CASSTPRGALVGSTEAFF	TGTGCCAGCAGTACACCGCGGGGGGCGCTGGTCGGGAGCACTGAAGCTTTCTTT
TRBD1	TRBV6-1	TRBJ1-5	-	CASSWDRPQPQHF	TGTGCCAGCAGTTGGGACAGGCCACAGCCCCAGCATTTT
TRBD1	TRBV5-4	TRBJ1-4	-	CASSLGDRTPNEKLFF	TGTGCCAGCAGCTTGGGGGACAGGACACCTAATGAAAAACTGTTTTTT
-	TRBV29-1	TRBJ1-1	-	CSVGGRLGTEAFF	TGCAGCGTTGGAGGGCGGCTCGGCACTGAAGCTTTCTTT
-	TRBV28	TRBJ1-4	few	CASSFGNRVYEKLFF	TGTGCCAGCAGTTTCGGGAACAGGGTATATGAAAAACTGTTTTTT
TRBD2	TRBV6-5	TRBJ2-3	-	CASRPLAGFTDTQYF	TGTGCCAGCAGGCCGCTAGCGGGATTCACAGATACGCAGTATTTT
-	TRBV7-9	TRBJ1-6	-	CSSSSMGSSYNSPLHF	TGTTCCAGCAGCTCCATGGGGAGCTCCTATAATTCACCCCTCCACTTT
TRBD1	TRBV9	TRBJ1-6	-	CASSLTDRVHSPLHF	TGTGCCAGCAGCCTGACGGACAGGGTCCATTCACCCCTCCACTTT
-	TRBV6-5	TRBJ2-1	-	CASSPQGRGNNEQFF	TGTGCCAGCAGTCCCCAGGGGCGGGGGAACAATGAGCAGTTCTTC
TRBD1	TRBV6-5	TRBJ1-1	-	CASSTGQGNTEAFF	TGTGCCAGCAGTACGGGACAGGGGAACACTGAAGCTTTCTTT
-	TRBV7-2	TRBJ1-2	-	CASSLGVQGGYTF	TGTGCCAGCAGCTTAGGGGTACAGGGAGGCTACACCTTC
TRBD2	TRBV19	TRBJ2-5	-	CASSSGTSGSETQYF	TGTGCCAGTAGTTCCGGGACTAGCGGGTCAGAGACCCAGTACTTC
-	TRBV15	TRBJ2-3	-	CATSRDTKGDTQYF	TGTGCCACCAGCAGGGACACAAAAGGAGATACGCAGTATTTT
-	TRBV5-4	TRBJ1-6	-	CASSPDTRSANSPLHF	TGTGCCAGCAGCCCCGACACCCGGTCTGCGAATTCACCCCTCCACTTT
-	TRBV6-1	TRBJ1-2	-	CASTPRQNYGYTF	TGTGCCAGCACCCCCCGACAGAACTATGGCTACACCTTC
TRBD2	TRBV6-1	TRBJ2-5	-	CASSDPGGADGGGTQYF	TGTGCCAGCAGTGACCCGGGGGGAGCGGATGGCGGAGGGACCCAGTACTTC
-	TRBV7-2	TRBJ1-1	-	CASSFKGVAAFF	TGTGCCAGCAGCTTCAAGGGGGTTGCGGCTTTCTTT
TRBD1	TRBV28	TRBJ1-4	-	CASSLPGQGKISNEKLFF	TGTGCCAGCAGTCTACCGGGACAGGGGAAGATATCTAATGAAAAACTGTTTTTT
-	TRBV18	TRBJ2-7	-	CASSGDTGKLTSQQYF	TGTGCCAGCTCGGGGGACACCGGAAAACTCACTTCCCAGCAGTACTTC
TRBD1	TRBV7-9	TRBJ1-5	-	CASSSTSGGISNQPQHF	TGTGCCAGCAGCTCCACTTCAGGGGGGATTAGCAATCAGCCCCAGCATTTT
-	TRBV28	TRBJ1-5	-	CASTIRGGGNQPQHF	TGTGCCAGCACTATAAGGGGCGGGGGCAATCAGCCCCAGCATTTT
TRBD2	TRBV19	TRBJ2-3	-	CATRTSGYEGTDTQYF	TGTGCCACTAGGACTAGCGGGTATGAAGGCACAGATACGCAGTATTTT
TRBD2	TRBV18	TRBJ2-3	-	CASSPRMISASGGTDTQYF	TGTGCCAGCTCACCAAGGATGATATCGGCTAGCGGGGGGACAGATACGCAGTATTTT
-	TRBV5-1	TRBJ2-2	few	CASSFPGPSNTGELFF	TGCGCCAGCAGCTTCCCAGGTCCTTCGAACACCGGGGAGCTGTTTTTT
-	TRBV19	TRBJ1-1	-	CASSSSMNTEAFF	TGTGCCAGTAGTTCTAGTATGAACACTGAAGCTTTCTTT
-	TRBV4-1	TRBJ2-2	-	CASSQVLAETGELFF	TGCGCCAGCAGCCAAGTTTTAGCGGAGACGGGGGAGCTGTTTTTT
TRBD1	TRBV25-1	TRBJ1-3	-	CASSELAPGGSGNTIYF	TGTGCCAGCAGTGAATTGGCCCCAGGGGGCAGTGGAAACACCATATATTTT
-	TRBV29-1	TRBJ1-5	-	CSVGGASNQPQHF	TGCAGCGTTGGCGGGGCTAGCAATCAGCCCCAGCATTTT
TRBD2	TRBV6-6	TRBJ2-7	-	CASSPGGRGALEQYF	TGTGCCAGCAGCCCCGGGGGGCGGGGGGCCCTCGAGCAGTACTTC
-	TRBV4-3	TRBJ2-5	-	CASSQDYRTSSGETQYF	TGCGCCAGCAGCCAAGATTACCGGACTTCCTCGGGAGAGACCCAGTACTTC
TRBD1	TRBV14	TRBJ2-1	-	CASSQDRGNEQFF	TGTGCCAGCAGCCAAGACAGGGGGAATGAGCAGTTCTTC
TRBD1	TRBV28	TRBJ1-1	-	CASSLIDRGTEAFF	TGTGCCAGCAGCCTCATCGACAGGGGCACTGAAGCTTTCTTT
TRBD2	TRBV5-6	TRBJ2-7	once	CASSLVWGGSSYEQYF	TGTGCCAGCAGCTTGGTTTGGGGGGGAAGCTCCTACGAGCAGTACTTC
-	TRBV19	TRBJ1-1	-	CASSQTREAFF	TGTGCCAGTAGTCAAACCAGGGAAGCTTTCTTT
-	TRBV15	TRBJ1-1	-	CATRTGWNTEAFF	TGTGCCACCAGAACAGGGTGGAACACTGAAGCTTTCTTT
-	TRBV27	TRBJ2-2	-	CASTSAVELGGELFF	TGTGCCAGCACCTCAGCAGTAGAACTCGGGGGGGAGCTGTTTTTT
TRBD1	TRBV27	TRBJ2-7	-	CASSKGTGGYEQYF	TGTGCCAGCAGTAAAGGGACAGGAGGGTACGAGCAGTACTTC
TRBD2	TRBV28	TRBJ2-7	-	CASSFGWLAGLYEQYF	TGTGCCAGCAGTTTCGGCTGGCTAGCGGGACTCTACGAGCAGTACTTC
-	TRBV27	TRBJ2-5	-	CASSTTVFQTQYF	TGTGCCAGCAGTACTACGGTTTTCCAGACCCAGTACTTC
-	TRBV7-9	TRBJ1-4	-	CASSLGRLINEKLFF	TGTGCCAGCAGCTTAGGGCGGCTCATTAATGAAAAACTGTTTTTT